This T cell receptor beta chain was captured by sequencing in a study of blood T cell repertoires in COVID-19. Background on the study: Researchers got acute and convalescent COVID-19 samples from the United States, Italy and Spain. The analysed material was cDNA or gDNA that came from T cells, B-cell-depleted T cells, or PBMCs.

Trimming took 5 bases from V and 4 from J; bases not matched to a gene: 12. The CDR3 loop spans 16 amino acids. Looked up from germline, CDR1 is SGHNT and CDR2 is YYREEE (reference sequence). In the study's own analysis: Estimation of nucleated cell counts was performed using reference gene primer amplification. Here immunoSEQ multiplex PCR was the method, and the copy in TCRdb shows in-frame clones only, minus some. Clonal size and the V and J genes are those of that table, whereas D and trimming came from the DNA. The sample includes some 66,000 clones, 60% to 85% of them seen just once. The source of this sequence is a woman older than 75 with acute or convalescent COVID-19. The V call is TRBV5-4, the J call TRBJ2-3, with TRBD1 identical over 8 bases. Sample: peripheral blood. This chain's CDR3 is CASSVGGAGGADTQYF. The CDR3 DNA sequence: TGTGCCAGCAGTGTCGGTGGGGCAGGGGGCGCAGATACGCAGTATTTT. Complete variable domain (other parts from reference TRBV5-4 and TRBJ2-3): ETGVTQSPTHLIKTRGQQVTLRCSSQSGHNTVSWYQQALGQGPQFIFQYYREEENGRGNFPPRFSGLQFPNYSSELNVNALELDDSALYLCASSVGGAGGADTQYFGPGTRLTVL.